Following are 13 T cell receptor beta chains from one sample sequenced in a study of radiotherapy plus CTLA-4 blockade in lung cancer. Only in-frame clones appear in the TCRdb table, and some are missing; sequencing was by immunoSEQ multiplex PCR. The table shows 90,000 to 100,000 clones, with 88% occurring only once. Here the sequenced sample was peripheral blood, taken from a patient treated with radiotherapy plus ipilimumab. The receptors were gathered from a human donor with non-small cell lung cancer that progressed on radiotherapy plus ipilimumab.

The chain uses TRBV29-1 and TRBJ2-1, with D perhaps TRBD2 (6 bases). This CDR3 has 12 amino acids. Germline V lookup: CDR1 SQVTM, CDR2 ANQGSEA. CDR3 sequence (DNA): TGCAGTTTCCACGGGGGTTACAATGAGCAGTTCTTC. Translated, it gives CSFHGGYNEQFF.

The rearrangement joins TRBV29-1 to TRBJ2-1, with 11 bases fitting TRBD2. Losses at the gene ends were 7 bases for V and 4 bases for J; bases not matched to a gene: 6. CDR3 length: 14 residues. CDR1 and CDR2 from the germline V gene are SQVTM and ANQGSEA. The CDR3 DNA is TGCAGCGCCGTGACTAGCGGGGATTACAATGAGCAGTTCTTC. It encodes CSAVTSGDYNEQFF.

In its sample, this clone was seen once. The chain carries TRBV19 and TRBJ1-4; a possible D gene is TRBD1 (5 bases). The V end lost 7 bases, the J end lost 5 bases, and 17 bases lay between the germline ends. The germline V gene has CDR1 LNHDA and CDR2 SQIVND (reference sequence). The length of the CDR3 is 15 residues. The CDR3 DNA reads TGTGCCAGTAAAGGCAGGGCCAAACAAAATGAAAAACTGTTTTTT. Translation gives CASKGRAKQNEKLFF.

The V call is TRBV27, the J call TRBJ1-1; no clear D gene. CDR1 and CDR2 from the germline V gene are MNHEY and SMNVEV (reference sequence). The CDR3 sequence is 15 residues long. Trimming pared 6 bases from V and 6 bases from J, leaving 20 bases between. CDR3 sequence reads: CASRTLGLGLAEAFF. The CDR3 DNA follows: TGTGCCAGCAGGACCTTAGGGCTGGGGTTGGCTGAAGCTTTCTTT.

On this clone itself: Here the CDR3 omits its conserved ending phenylalanine or tryptophan, so a read error is the likely source. The chain uses TRBV28 and TRBJ1-2, with D possibly TRBD1 on 6 matching bases. Germline values: CDR1 MDHEN, CDR2 SYDVKM. V was shortened by 4 bases and J by 1 base, with 13 bases between the two germline ends. The CDR3 consists of 15 residues. The CDR3 sequence: CASSSPRQVNYGYTL. CDR3 bases: TGTGCCAGCAGTTCGCCTCGACAGGTTAACTATGGCTACACCCTC.

The chain has TRBV25-1 and TRBJ2-7; the D is unclear. The germline V gene encodes CDR1 MGHDK and CDR2 SYGVNS. The length of the CDR3 is 14 residues. Trimming left V 4 bases short and J 6 bases short, with 16 bases between. CDR3 coding DNA: TGTGCCAGCAGTGGGCTCACGGGTTTACGCGAGCAGTACTTC. It encodes CASSGLTGLREQYF.

The chain is built from TRBV5-1 and TRBJ2-1; 11 bases fit TRBD2. CDR1 and CDR2 (germline): SGHRS, YFSETQ. V shed 0 bases, J shed 1 base, and the junction held 6 bases outside the gene matches. The CDR3 has 18 amino acids. CDR3 nucleotides: TGCGCCAGCAGCTTGGTTGTAGCGGGAGGGGGTTCCTACAATGAGCAGTTCTTC. Its protein is CASSLVVAGGGSYNEQFF.

With regard to this clone: At one end the junction does not follow the germline gene, possibly because of a read error. J is TRBJ1-2 and V is TRBV6-1; TRBD1 matches 8 bases. Germline CDR1 is MNHNS and CDR2 is SASEGT. The CDR3 extends over 13 amino acids. CDR3 nucleotides: TGTGCCAGCAGTGAACGGGACAGGTCGGGCTGCACCTTC. Protein: CASSERDRSGCTF.

The V call is TRBV9, the J call TRBJ2-7; 8 nucleotides align to TRBD2. Germline V CDR1 and CDR2: SGDLS, YYNGEE. This CDR3 has 14 residues. V was pared by 0 bases and J by 7 bases, with 6 bases of the junction left unmatched. This CDR3 is CASSVEAGVREQYF. DNA for the CDR3: TGTGCCAGCAGCGTAGAAGCGGGAGTACGAGAGCAGTACTTC. The whole variable domain, filled in from reference TRBV9 and TRBJ2-7, reads DSGVTQTPKHLITATGQRVTLRCSPRSGDLSVYWYQQSLDQGLQFLIQYYNGEERAKGNILERFSAQQFPDLHSELNLSSLELGDSALYFCASSVEAGVREQYFGPGTRLTVT.

This chain joins TRBV6-6 and TRBJ2-3; a weak D match, TRBD2 (5 bases). The CDR3 extends over 13 amino acids. Per germline, CDR1 MNHNY and CDR2 SVGAGI (reference sequence). Trimming pared 11 bases from V and 3 bases from J, leaving 15 bases between. The CDR3 DNA reads TGTGCCCATGAGGGAAGCGGAACAGATACGCAGTATTTT. Protein product: CAHEGSGTDTQYF.

The V call is TRBV13, the J call TRBJ1-1; D ambiguous. Germline CDR1 PRHDT, CDR2 FYEKMQ (reference sequence). The V and J ends lost 2 bases and 2 bases respectively, with 6 bases between them. CDR3 length equals 13 residues. The CDR3 region has the DNA TGTGCCAGCAGCTTACCGGCCAACACTGAAGCTTTCTTT. Its translation: CASSLPANTEAFF.

J is TRBJ2-7 and V is TRBV5-5; unclear D gene. Trimming took 0 bases from V and 0 from J, leaving 13 bases between them. Looked up from germline, CDR1 is SGHKS and CDR2 is YYEKEE (reference sequence). CDR3 length: 16 amino acids. The CDR3 region has the DNA TGTGCCAGCAGCTTGGATCCAGGACCAAGCTCCTACGAGCAGTACTTC. As protein: CASSLDPGPSSYEQYF.

The chain couples TRBV27 to TRBJ2-3; TRBD1 matches 7 bases. V lost 1 base, J lost 3 bases, and 10 bases stayed unmatched. The CDR3 is made up of 17 amino acids. In germline, CDR1 is MNHEY, CDR2 SMNVEV (reference sequence). The CDR3 DNA reads as TGTGCCAGCAGTTTATGGGCGTATGAGGGGGCGACAGATACGCAGTATTTT. Translating gives CASSLWAYEGATDTQYF.